The rows below give T cell receptor beta chains drawn from one sample of a study of cytomegalovirus exposure and HLA in healthy donors. TCRdb's copy holds only in-frame clones and misses some; the assay was immunoSEQ multiplex PCR. The data contain roughly 130,000 clones, more than 60% of them singletons. The specimen sequenced was PBMCs. These TCRs come from a male donor in good health and CMV-seronegative. The CDR3 runs from the conserved cysteine through the conserved F or W. D genes are given only for firm matches. Some rows have no size entry. The others give once, few or many, or a class for an expanded clone.

clone_size: -; v_call: TRBV23-1; j_call: TRBJ1-1; d_call: -; cdr3_nt: TGCGCCAGCAGTGTATTCCGGGAGACTGAAGCTTTCTTT; cdr3_aa: CASSVFRETEAFF
clone_size: few; v_call: TRBV5-1; j_call: TRBJ1-1; d_call: -; cdr3_nt: TGCGCCAGCAGCTCAGGGACACTGGGATCTGAAGCTTTCTTT; cdr3_aa: CASSSGTLGSEAFF
clone_size: -; v_call: TRBV5-1; j_call: TRBJ2-6; d_call: TRBD2; cdr3_nt: TGCGCCAGCCATAGCGGGGCTCTACCCTCTGGGGCCAACGTCCTGACTTTC; cdr3_aa: CASHSGALPSGANVLTF
clone_size: -; v_call: TRBV15; j_call: TRBJ1-5; d_call: TRBD1; cdr3_nt: TGTGCCACCAGCAGAGCGACAGGGACTTATATTTCGGGCAATCAGCCCCAGCATTTT; cdr3_aa: CATSRATGTYISGNQPQHF
clone_size: -; v_call: TRBV6-5; j_call: TRBJ2-2; d_call: -; cdr3_nt: TGTGCCAGCAAGGTCCGGGTGGACACCGGGGAGCTGTTTTTT; cdr3_aa: CASKVRVDTGELFF
clone_size: -; v_call: TRBV10-3; j_call: TRBJ2-7; d_call: TRBD1; cdr3_nt: TGTGCCATCGGACAGGGAGACGAGCAGTACTTC; cdr3_aa: CAIGQGDEQYF
clone_size: -; v_call: TRBV28; j_call: TRBJ1-1; d_call: -; cdr3_nt: TGTGCCAGCACCCAGATAAGGGGATTATGGACTGAAGCTTTCTTT; cdr3_aa: CASTQIRGLWTEAFF
clone_size: -; v_call: TRBV10-1; j_call: TRBJ1-5; d_call: -; cdr3_nt: TGCGCCAGCAGTTACCGCGGGGTTGGCAATCAGCCCCAGCATTTT; cdr3_aa: CASSYRGVGNQPQHF
clone_size: few; v_call: TRBV10-3; j_call: TRBJ1-2; d_call: -; cdr3_nt: TGTGCCATCAATGGTGGTCTAGGGGGTAACTATGGCTACACCTTC; cdr3_aa: CAINGGLGGNYGYTF
clone_size: -; v_call: TRBV19; j_call: TRBJ2-7; d_call: -; cdr3_nt: TGTGCCAGTAGTGAGGGCAGGTCTCGCGAGCAGTACTTC; cdr3_aa: CASSEGRSREQYF
clone_size: -; v_call: TRBV6-1; j_call: TRBJ1-3; d_call: -; cdr3_nt: TGTGCCTCCAGGCCACATACAGGAAACACCATATATTTT; cdr3_aa: CASRPHTGNTIYF
clone_size: -; v_call: TRBV27; j_call: TRBJ2-1; d_call: TRBD2; cdr3_nt: TGTGCCAGCAGTCAGACTAGCGGGGGTGCCTACAATGAGCAGTTCTTC; cdr3_aa: CASSQTSGGAYNEQFF
clone_size: few; v_call: TRBV30; j_call: TRBJ2-5; d_call: TRBD2; cdr3_nt: TGTGCCTGGGGGGAACTAGCGGGGGGGACCCAAGAGACCCAGTACTTC; cdr3_aa: CAWGELAGGTQETQYF
clone_size: few; v_call: TRBV19; j_call: TRBJ1-2; d_call: TRBD1; cdr3_nt: TGTGCCAGTAGTAAACAGGGGAACTATGGCTACACCTTC; cdr3_aa: CASSKQGNYGYTF
clone_size: -; v_call: TRBV6-6; j_call: TRBJ1-4; d_call: -; cdr3_nt: TGTGCCAGCAGTTCCACTCACACTGACAGTAATGAAAAACTGTTTTTT; cdr3_aa: CASSSTHTDSNEKLFF
clone_size: -; v_call: TRBV5-6; j_call: TRBJ2-7; d_call: TRBD1; cdr3_nt: TGTGCCAGCAGCCCCGGGACAGGGATCTACGAGCAGTACTTC; cdr3_aa: CASSPGTGIYEQYF
clone_size: -; v_call: TRBV12-5; j_call: TRBJ2-3; d_call: -; cdr3_nt: TGTGCTAGTGGAACGGGGAACACAGATACGCAGTATTTT; cdr3_aa: CASGTGNTDTQYF
clone_size: -; v_call: TRBV5-1; j_call: TRBJ2-3; d_call: TRBD2; cdr3_nt: TGCGCCAGCAGCTTACTAGCGGGCACAGATACGCAGTATTTT; cdr3_aa: CASSLLAGTDTQYF
clone_size: few; v_call: TRBV4-1; j_call: TRBJ1-4; d_call: -; cdr3_nt: TGCGCCAGCAGCCAAGACAGGAATGAAAAACTGTTTTTT; cdr3_aa: CASSQDRNEKLFF
clone_size: few; v_call: TRBV5-1; j_call: TRBJ2-7; d_call: -; cdr3_nt: TGCGCCAGCAGCTTGGCCGCGGGGATGTTGACCTACGAGCAGTACTTC; cdr3_aa: CASSLAAGMLTYEQYF
clone_size: -; v_call: TRBV6-5; j_call: TRBJ1-2; d_call: -; cdr3_nt: TGTGCCAGCAGTTACTCACCGGGGTACGGCTACACCTTC; cdr3_aa: CASSYSPGYGYTF
clone_size: -; v_call: TRBV14; j_call: TRBJ1-2; d_call: -; cdr3_nt: TGTGCCAGCAGCCAACGAATCGGTAGCAGAAACTATGGCTACACCTTC; cdr3_aa: CASSQRIGSRNYGYTF
clone_size: -; v_call: TRBV11-1; j_call: TRBJ2-7; d_call: TRBD2; cdr3_nt: TGTGCCAGCAGCCGAGTAGCGGGGGGCCGTTACGAGCAGTACTTC; cdr3_aa: CASSRVAGGRYEQYF
clone_size: -; v_call: TRBV7-3; j_call: TRBJ2-5; d_call: TRBD1; cdr3_nt: TGTGCCAGCAGCCGGGGACAGGGCCAAGAGACCCAGTACTTC; cdr3_aa: CASSRGQGQETQYF
clone_size: -; v_call: TRBV2; j_call: TRBJ1-2; d_call: TRBD1; cdr3_nt: TGTGCCAGCAGTATTGGACAGGGGGCGGGAGGCTACACCTTC; cdr3_aa: CASSIGQGAGGYTF
clone_size: -; v_call: TRBV27; j_call: TRBJ2-1; d_call: TRBD1; cdr3_nt: TGTGCCAGCAGACCCGGGACAGCCTACAATGAGCAGTTCTTC; cdr3_aa: CASRPGTAYNEQFF
clone_size: -; v_call: TRBV15; j_call: TRBJ1-5; d_call: -; cdr3_nt: TGTGCCACCAGCAGAGGAGGCGGTTCCCAGCCCCAGCATTTT; cdr3_aa: CATSRGGGSQPQHF
clone_size: -; v_call: TRBV6-5; j_call: TRBJ2-6; d_call: -; cdr3_nt: TGTGCCAGCAGTTTTCAGGGCCGCTCTGGGGCCAACGTCCTGACTTTC; cdr3_aa: CASSFQGRSGANVLTF
clone_size: -; v_call: TRBV29-1; j_call: TRBJ1-1; d_call: TRBD1; cdr3_nt: TGCAGCGTTGGCGGGGACAGGTTGTGGGCTGAAGCTTTCTTT; cdr3_aa: CSVGGDRLWAEAFF
clone_size: -; v_call: TRBV7-2; j_call: TRBJ2-3; d_call: TRBD1; cdr3_nt: TGTGCCAGCAGCCCAGGGACAGCTAGCACAGATACGCAGTATTTT; cdr3_aa: CASSPGTASTDTQYF
clone_size: -; v_call: TRBV5-1; j_call: TRBJ1-5; d_call: -; cdr3_nt: TGCGCCAGCAGCTTTGGACCGGGGAATCAGCCCCAGCATTTT; cdr3_aa: CASSFGPGNQPQHF
clone_size: -; v_call: TRBV5-5; j_call: TRBJ1-2; d_call: TRBD1; cdr3_nt: TGTGCCAGCAGCTCCTCAGGGGGCCTTAACTATGGCTACACCTTC; cdr3_aa: CASSSSGGLNYGYTF
clone_size: -; v_call: TRBV5-1; j_call: TRBJ1-2; d_call: TRBD1; cdr3_nt: TGCGCCAGCAGGCCCGGACAGGGAACGGGTGGCTACACCTTC; cdr3_aa: CASRPGQGTGGYTF
clone_size: -; v_call: TRBV29-1; j_call: TRBJ1-4; d_call: -; cdr3_nt: TGCAGCGTTGAACGTTCAGGGTTGGGCCTCAATGAAAAACTGTTTTTT; cdr3_aa: CSVERSGLGLNEKLFF
clone_size: once; v_call: TRBV5-1; j_call: TRBJ2-2; d_call: TRBD2; cdr3_nt: TGCGCCAGCGGACAGACTAGCGGGGTTGCCGGGGAGCTGTTTTTT; cdr3_aa: CASGQTSGVAGELFF
clone_size: once; v_call: TRBV28; j_call: TRBJ1-2; d_call: -; cdr3_nt: TGTGCCAGCGGGGGGAACTATGGCTACACCTTC; cdr3_aa: CASGGNYGYTF
clone_size: -; v_call: TRBV19; j_call: TRBJ2-7; d_call: TRBD1; cdr3_nt: TGTGCCAGTAGGCCCAAAAACAGGGGATCCCCCTACGAGCAGTACTTC; cdr3_aa: CASRPKNRGSPYEQYF